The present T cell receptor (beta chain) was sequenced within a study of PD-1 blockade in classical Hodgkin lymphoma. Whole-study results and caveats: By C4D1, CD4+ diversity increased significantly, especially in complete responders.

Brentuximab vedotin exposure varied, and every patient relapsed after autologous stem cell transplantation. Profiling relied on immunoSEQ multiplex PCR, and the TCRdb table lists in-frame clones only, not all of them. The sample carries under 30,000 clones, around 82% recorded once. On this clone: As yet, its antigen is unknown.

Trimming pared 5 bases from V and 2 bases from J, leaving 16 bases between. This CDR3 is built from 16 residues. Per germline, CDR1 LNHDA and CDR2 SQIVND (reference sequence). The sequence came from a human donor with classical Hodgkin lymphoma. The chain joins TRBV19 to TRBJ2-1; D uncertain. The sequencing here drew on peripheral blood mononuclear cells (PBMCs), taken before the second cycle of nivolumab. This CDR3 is CASSGDDAATYNEQFF. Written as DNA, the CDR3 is TGTGCCAGTAGTGGGGATGACGCTGCAACCTACAATGAGCAGTTCTTC.